Presented here are 25 T cell receptor beta chains from one specimen sequenced in a study of blood T cells in healthy people across ages. Sample-barcoded 5' priming and a J-beta primer mix drove a second PCR of about 6 to 12 cycles. MiXCR, run by TCRdb on the 5' RACE reads, gives a single entry per CDR3 protein. The data contain some 900,000 distinct CDR3 sequences, under 35% of them singletons. Material: blood. The receptors were gathered from a woman older than 75 in good health.

Only a few counts were recorded for this clonotype. V gene TRBV3-1 combines with J gene TRBJ1-2; possible D gene TRBD1, 5 bases. The V gene's germline CDR1 is LGHDT and CDR2 YNNKEL (reference sequence). Trimming removed 2 bases at V and 6 bases at J, with 13 bases between. The CDR3 sequence is 14 residues long. The CDR3 coding sequence is TGTGCCAGCAGCCAATTCAGGGTTCTCAATGGCTACACCTTC. Protein: CASSQFRVLNGYTF.

The chain recombines TRBV7-2 with TRBJ1-5; unclear D gene. The CDR3 is made up of 13 amino acids. Trimming cost V 4 bases and J 5 bases, with 9 bases left between them. Per germline, CDR1 SGHTA and CDR2 FQGNSA. CDR3 DNA: TGTGCCAGCAGCTCTAGGAAGCATCAGCCCCAGCATTTT. It specifies CASSSRKHQPQHF.

Of note for this clonotype: A much larger clone differs from this one at a single base, so this may be a read error. The V and J genes are TRBV10-3 and TRBJ2-7; 7 nucleotides align to TRBD1. CDR3 length: 13 residues. The germline V gene has CDR1 ENHRY and CDR2 SYGVKD. The CDR3 DNA sequence: TGTGCCGTCAGTGGACAGGAGTTCTACGAGCAGTACTTC. This codes for CAVSGQEFYEQYF.

This clonotype was seen at least ten times. This chain uses TRBV12-3 or TRBV12-4 with TRBJ2-3; D is uncertain. Trimming took off 6 bases at V and 2 bases at J, with 6 bases between the two ends. The CDR3 sequence is 12 residues long. CDR3 residues: CASSEYTDTQYF. The CDR3 DNA follows: TGTGCCAGCAGCGAGTACACAGATACGCAGTATTTT.

The sample holds many counts of this clonotype. The chain is built from TRBV20-1 and TRBJ2-3, with TRBD2 matching over 14 bases. Germline V CDR1 and CDR2: DFQATT, SNEGSKA (reference sequence). V shed 4 bases and J 6 bases; nucleotides not matched to a gene: 6. This CDR3 comprises 15 residues. In nucleotides, the CDR3 is TGCAGTGCTACCCGACTAGCGGGGGGGGCGGATACGCAGTATTTT. Translated, it gives CSATRLAGGADTQYF.

In this sample, this clonotype turned up many times. The gene calls are TRBV9 and TRBJ2-1, with a tentative D call TRBD1 (5 bases). Trimming removed 2 bases from V and 6 bases from J, with 15 bases in between. The CDR3 is 15 amino acids. Per germline, CDR1 SGDLS and CDR2 YYNGEE. The CDR3: CASSVQGHPGNEQFF. For the CDR3, the DNA is TGTGCCAGCAGCGTTCAAGGACACCCGGGCAATGAGCAGTTCTTC.

About this clonotype: A read error may account for a junction end that differs from germline. V and J are TRBV20-1 and TRBJ2-2; D is possibly TRBD1 (8 bases). CDR3 length equals 15 residues. Per germline, CDR1 DFQATT and CDR2 SNEGSKA (reference sequence). The CDR3 sequence: CSARTGGADTGEPFF. In nucleotides, the CDR3 is TGCAGTGCTAGAACAGGGGGGGCGGACACCGGGGAGCCGTTTTTT.

This clonotype appeared a few times. This may be a read error: a much more frequent sequence differs by one nucleotide. This chain connects TRBV7-2 to TRBJ2-1, with a possible D match to TRBD2 (5 bases). Trimming cost V 5 bases and J 1 base, with 15 bases left between them. CDR1 and CDR2 from the germline V gene are SGHTA and FQGNSA. This CDR3 has 16 amino acids. CDR3 nucleotide sequence: TGTGCCAGCAGCCCGAGACGAGCGGCATCCTACAATGAGCAGTTCTTC. This sequence encodes CASSPRRAASYNEQFF.

This clonotype has a count of ten or more. This sequence joins TRBV6-5 and TRBJ1-2, with 7 bases fitting TRBD1. Germline V gene data show CDR1 as MNHEY and CDR2 as SVGAGI. J lost 10 bases, V lost 5 bases, and 10 bases had no gene match. This CDR3 region has 13 residues. For the CDR3, the DNA is TGTGCCAGCAGTCCCCGGGGACAGAAGGTCTACACCTTC. Translation: CASSPRGQKVYTF.

Ten or more counts support this clonotype. V is TRBV7-2 and J is TRBJ1-1; no definite D call. The CDR3 spans 13 residues. The V gene lost 5 bases and the J gene lost 1 base, with 8 bases spanning the gap. CDR1 SGHTA and CDR2 FQGNSA come from the germline V gene. CDR3 sequence: CASSPGWNTEAFF. CDR3 nucleotide sequence: TGTGCCAGCAGCCCGGGATGGAACACTGAAGCTTTCTTT.

This clonotype has just a few counts. This rearrangement joins TRBV7-2 to TRBJ2-7; D is unclear. The V and J ends lost 2 bases and 5 bases respectively, with 13 bases between them. CDR1 SGHTA and CDR2 FQGNSA come from the germline V gene. The CDR3 covers 14 residues. The CDR3 here is CASSLIVLVHEQYF. CDR3 in DNA: TGTGCCAGCAGCTTAATCGTACTGGTGCACGAGCAGTACTTC.

Remarks on this clonotype: A much larger clone lies one base from this, so it may be a read error. V is TRBV5-6 and J is TRBJ2-1; D gene ambiguous. With 4 bases removed from V and 9 bases from J, the gap between germline ends came to 8 bases. The CDR3 has 11 residues. Germline lookup yields CDR1 SGHDT and CDR2 YYEEEE. CDR3: CASSGRIEQFF. For the CDR3, the DNA is TGTGCCAGCAGCGGACGAATTGAGCAGTTCTTC.

Concerning this clonotype itself: A much larger clone differs from this one at a single base, so this may be a read error. The chain has TRBV7-2 and TRBJ2-7; 11 bases are a match to TRBD1. CDR3 length equals 15 residues. V was clipped by 5 bases and J by 7 bases; unmatched bases: 10. CDR1 is SGHTA and CDR2 is FQGNSA in the germline V gene. The DNA of the CDR3 is TGTGCCAGCAGCCGCCGGGACAGGGGGTACAATGAGCAGTACTTC. It yields the protein CASSRRDRGYNEQYF.

V usage is TRBV12-3 or TRBV12-4 and J usage is TRBJ2-1, with D maybe TRBD2 (6 bases). V lost 5 bases to trimming and J lost 4 bases, with 15 bases between them. This CDR3 has 15 residues. The CDR3 bases are TGTGCCAGCAGTCCAACCGCGGGACTTTACAATGAGCAGTTCTTC. Translating it yields CASSPTAGLYNEQFF.

Regarding this clonotype: The junction departs from germline at one end; a sequencing error may be responsible. V is TRBV6-1 and J is TRBJ2-1; 9 bases map to TRBD2. CDR1 is MNHNS, CDR2 SASEGT, per germline. The CDR3 has 17 amino acids. This CDR3 reads CTSTSPPLAGAVGEQFF. The CDR3 DNA sequence: TGTACCAGCACCTCGCCTCCACTAGCGGGTGCAGTCGGTGAGCAGTTCTTC.

This clonotype was detected many times. It may be a read error: a sequence one base away is much more abundant. The chain has TRBV4-3 and TRBJ2-7; 9 bases match TRBD1. Germline CDR1 reads LGHNA; CDR2 reads YSLEER. Trimming cost V 4 bases and J 5 bases; bases outside gene matches: 9. The CDR3 spans 15 residues. DNA of the CDR3: TGCGCCAGCAGCCGAGAAGACAGGGGGTGGAACGAGCAGTACTTC. This gives the protein CASSREDRGWNEQYF.

The rearrangement joins TRBV9 to TRBJ2-3, with 8 nucleotides matching TRBD2. The CDR3 runs to 17 residues. CDR1 is SGDLS and CDR2 is YYNGEE in the germline V gene. With V trimmed by 0 bases and J by 11 bases, 17 bases remained unmatched. CDR3 in DNA: TGTGCCAGCAGCGTAGCCGGGACTAGTGGGGTCAGGGGTATGCAGTATTTT. This codes for CASSVAGTSGVRGMQYF. Variable domain in full (rest from reference TRBV9 and TRBJ2-3): DSGVTQTPKHLITATGQRVTLRCSPRSGDLSVYWYQQSLDQGLQFLIQYYNGEERAKGNILERFSAQQFPDLHSELNLSSLELGDSALYFCASSVAGTSGVRGMQYFGPGTRLTVL.

This clonotype was counted many times. V and J are TRBV7-2 and TRBJ1-2; the D gene is possibly TRBD1 (5 bases). The CDR3 sequence is 13 residues long. Germline V gene sequence: CDR1 SGHTA, CDR2 FQGNSA. V was trimmed by 6 bases and J by 5 bases, leaving 13 bases between them. The CDR3 sequence: CASRSGRRYGYTF. The CDR3 region has the DNA TGTGCCAGCAGATCGGGACGGAGGTATGGCTACACCTTC.

This clonotype was seen just once. A read error may explain this, as a much larger clone is one base away. This rearrangement joins TRBV20-1 to TRBJ2-3, with a possible D match to TRBD1 (6 bases). There are 14 residues in the CDR3. Germline V gene sequence: CDR1 DFQATT, CDR2 SNEGSKA (reference sequence). This CDR3 reads CSARGHRDTGTQYF. The CDR3 nucleotides read TGCAGTGCTAGAGGGCACCGGGACACAGGTACGCAGTATTTT.

This clonotype was found many times. The germline gene is not matched at one end of the junction; a read error may be the cause. DNA of the CDR3: TGTACCAGCGGCCTGACAGGGGCATCCTACAATGAGCAGTTCTTC. Its protein is CTSGLTGASYNEQFF. The V and J genes are TRBV12-3 or TRBV12-4 and TRBJ2-1; 8 positions match TRBD1. The CDR3 is 15 amino acids.

This clonotype occurred many times. The chain carries TRBV5-5 and TRBJ2-1; TRBD2 matches 7 bases. Losses at the gene ends were 4 bases for V and 2 bases for J; bases not matched to a gene: 9. The length of the CDR3 is 16 residues. CDR1 is SGHKS and CDR2 is YYEKEE in the germline V gene (reference sequence). CDR3 sequence reads: CASSPWAGVTYNEQFF. CDR3 nucleotide sequence: TGTGCCAGCAGCCCTTGGGCGGGGGTTACCTACAATGAGCAGTTCTTC. The entire variable domain, with the rest obtained from reference TRBV5-5 and TRBJ2-1, is as follows: DAGVTQSPTHLIKTRGQQVTLRCSPISGHKSVSWYQQVLGQGPQFIFQYYEKEERGRGNFPDRFSARQFPNYSSELNVNALLLGDSALYLCASSPWAGVTYNEQFFGPGTRLTVL.

Details on this clonotype: Being one base from a much bigger clone, this may be a read error. The CDR3 loop is CASSLFGRYSGASVLTF. As DNA, the CDR3 is TGTGCCAGCAGTTTATTCGGACGCTACTCTGGGGCCAGCGTCCTGACTTTC. The V gene is TRBV28, the J gene TRBJ2-6; D perhaps matches TRBD1 (5 bases). The CDR3 is 17 amino acids. The V gene's germline CDR1 is MDHEN and CDR2 SYDVKM.

This clonotype was counted at least ten times. The chain links TRBV6-6 to TRBJ1-2; TRBD1 agrees at 7 bases. This CDR3 comprises 14 residues. V trimming: 2 bases; J trimming: 4 bases; junction bases outside the gene matches: 4. Germline V gives CDR1 MNHNY, CDR2 SVGAGI (reference sequence). CDR3 loop: CASSYGDRSYGYTF. CDR3 in DNA: TGTGCCAGCAGTTACGGGGACAGAAGCTATGGCTACACCTTC.

The chain carries TRBV5-1 and TRBJ1-1, with 8 bases aligning to TRBD1. The V gene's germline CDR1 is SGHRS and CDR2 YFSETQ. V shed 2 bases, J shed 6 bases, and the junction held 3 bases outside the gene matches. CDR3 length: 13 residues. CDR3 in DNA: TGCGCCAGCAGCTTAGTGGACAGGGCTGAAGCTTTCTTT. Its protein is CASSLVDRAEAFF.

With respect to this clonotype: Given a much more abundant clone one base away, this may be a read error. V is TRBV7-2 and J is TRBJ2-3, with D possibly being TRBD1 (6 bases). CDR3 length equals 13 residues. Per the germline V gene, CDR1 is SGHTA and CDR2 is FQGNSA. The germline V and J ends were trimmed by 5 bases and 3 bases, with 9 bases remaining between them. This CDR3 reads CASSPGQTDTQYF. The CDR3 DNA reads TGTGCCAGCAGCCCCGGACAGACAGATACGCAGTATTTT.